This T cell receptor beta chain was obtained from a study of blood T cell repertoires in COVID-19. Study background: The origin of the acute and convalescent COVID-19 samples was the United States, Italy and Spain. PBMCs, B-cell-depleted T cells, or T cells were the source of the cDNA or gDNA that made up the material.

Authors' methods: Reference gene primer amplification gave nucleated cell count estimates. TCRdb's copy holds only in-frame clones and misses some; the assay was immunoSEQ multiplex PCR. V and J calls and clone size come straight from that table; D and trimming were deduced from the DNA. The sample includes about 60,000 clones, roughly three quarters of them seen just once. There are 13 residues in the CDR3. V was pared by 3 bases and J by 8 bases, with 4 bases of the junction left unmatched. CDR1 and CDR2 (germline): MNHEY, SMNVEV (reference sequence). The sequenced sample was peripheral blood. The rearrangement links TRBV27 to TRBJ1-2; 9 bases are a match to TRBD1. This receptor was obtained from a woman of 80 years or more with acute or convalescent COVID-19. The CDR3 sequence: CASSFRTGEGYTF. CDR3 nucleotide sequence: TGTGCCAGCAGTTTTCGGACAGGGGAGGGCTACACCTTC.